This TCR beta chain was sequenced in a study of blood T cell repertoires in COVID-19. Study as a whole: COVID-19 samples from acute and convalescent phases originated in the United States, Italy and Spain. The cDNA or gDNA used as material had been derived from T cells, B-cell-depleted T cells, or PBMCs.

Authors' methods: Amplification of reference gene primers was used by the study to estimate nucleated cell counts. Clones were read by immunoSEQ multiplex PCR, and TCRdb kept only the in-frame ones, dropping some. Clone size and V and J calls were adopted from that table, with D and trimming inferred from the DNA. The sample lists about 300,000 clones; 70% to 90% were seen once. The CDR3 covers 15 residues. Germline V gene lookup returns CDR1 MNHNY and CDR2 SVGAGI (reference sequence). V lost 6 bases, J lost 3 bases, and 5 bases stayed unmatched. This chain links TRBV6-6 with TRBJ1-5, with TRBD1 matching 10 bases. The specimen was peripheral blood. The TCR originated in a young woman who had recovered from COVID-19. The CDR3 sequence is CASRTGQGNNQPQHF. CDR3 DNA: TGTGCCAGCAGGACGGGACAGGGGAACAATCAGCCCCAGCATTTT.